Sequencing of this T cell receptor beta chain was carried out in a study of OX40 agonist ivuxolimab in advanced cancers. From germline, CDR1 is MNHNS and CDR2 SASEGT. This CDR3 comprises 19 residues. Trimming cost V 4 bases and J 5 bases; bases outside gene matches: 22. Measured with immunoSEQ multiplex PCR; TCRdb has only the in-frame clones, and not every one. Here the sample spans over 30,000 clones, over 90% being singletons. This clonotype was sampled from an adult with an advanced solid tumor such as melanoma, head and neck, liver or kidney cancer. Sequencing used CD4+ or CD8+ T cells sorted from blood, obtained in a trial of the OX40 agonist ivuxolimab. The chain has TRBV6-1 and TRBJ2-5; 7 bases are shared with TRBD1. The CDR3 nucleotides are TGTGCCAGCAGTGCCTTACGAGGAGGACAGGAGATCTTGCGGGAGACCCAGTACTTC. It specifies CASSALRGGQEILRETQYF.